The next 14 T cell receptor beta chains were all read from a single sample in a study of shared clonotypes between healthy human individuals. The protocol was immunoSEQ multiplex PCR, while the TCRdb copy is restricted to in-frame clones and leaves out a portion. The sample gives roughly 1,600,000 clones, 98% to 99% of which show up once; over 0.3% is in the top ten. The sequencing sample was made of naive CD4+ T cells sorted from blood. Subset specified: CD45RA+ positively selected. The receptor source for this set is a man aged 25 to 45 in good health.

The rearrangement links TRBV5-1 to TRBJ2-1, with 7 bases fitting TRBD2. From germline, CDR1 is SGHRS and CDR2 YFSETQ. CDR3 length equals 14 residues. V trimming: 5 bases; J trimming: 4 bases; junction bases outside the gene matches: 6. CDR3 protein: CASRSEGGYNEQFF. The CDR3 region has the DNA TGCGCCAGCAGGAGCGAGGGAGGGTACAATGAGCAGTTCTTC.

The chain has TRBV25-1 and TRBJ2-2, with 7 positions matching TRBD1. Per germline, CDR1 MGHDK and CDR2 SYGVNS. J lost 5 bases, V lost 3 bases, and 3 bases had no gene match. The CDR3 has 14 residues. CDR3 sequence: CASSDHRGTGELFF. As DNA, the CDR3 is TGTGCCAGCAGTGACCACAGGGGTACCGGGGAGCTGTTTTTT.

CDR3 bases: TGTGCCAGCAGTTCAGGGGCTGCTCAGCCCCAGCATTTT. Its translation: CASSSGAAQPQHF. The chain couples TRBV28 to TRBJ1-5; a weak D match, TRBD1 (6 bases). V lost 4 bases, J lost 6 bases, and 10 bases lay in between. The germline gives CDR1 MDHEN, CDR2 SYDVKM. This CDR3 has 13 residues.

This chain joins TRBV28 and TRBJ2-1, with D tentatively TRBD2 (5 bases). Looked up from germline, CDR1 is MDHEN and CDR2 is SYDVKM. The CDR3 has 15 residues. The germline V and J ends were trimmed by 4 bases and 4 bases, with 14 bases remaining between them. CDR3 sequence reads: CASSSAQRFYNEQFF. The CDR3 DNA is TGTGCCAGCAGTTCCGCCCAGCGGTTTTACAATGAGCAGTTCTTC.

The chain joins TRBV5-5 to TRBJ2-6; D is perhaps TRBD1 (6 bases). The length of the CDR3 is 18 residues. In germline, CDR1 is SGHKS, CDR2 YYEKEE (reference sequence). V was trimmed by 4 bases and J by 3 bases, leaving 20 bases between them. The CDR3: CASSLPEALGGGANVLTF. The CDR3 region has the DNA TGTGCCAGCAGCCTCCCAGAGGCCTTAGGGGGTGGGGCCAACGTCCTGACTTTC. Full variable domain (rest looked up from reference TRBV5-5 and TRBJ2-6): DAGVTQSPTHLIKTRGQQVTLRCSPISGHKSVSWYQQVLGQGPQFIFQYYEKEERGRGNFPDRFSARQFPNYSSELNVNALLLGDSALYLCASSLPEALGGGANVLTFGAGSRLTVL.

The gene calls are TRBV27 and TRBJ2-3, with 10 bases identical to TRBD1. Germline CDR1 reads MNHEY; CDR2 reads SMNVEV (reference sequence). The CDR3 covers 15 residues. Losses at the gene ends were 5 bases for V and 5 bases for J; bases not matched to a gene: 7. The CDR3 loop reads CASSPRQGAGDTQYF. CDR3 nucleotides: TGTGCCAGCAGTCCCCGACAGGGGGCGGGAGATACGCAGTATTTT.

CDR3 DNA sequence: TGTGCCAGCAGCCGGGAATCTGGAAACACCATATATTTT. Translated: CASSRESGNTIYF. The chain joins TRBV5-5 to TRBJ1-3, with no clear D. Between the trimmed V and J ends, which lost 4 bases and 1 base, there was a span of 6 bases. CDR1 is SGHKS, CDR2 YYEKEE, per germline (reference sequence). The CDR3 runs 13 residues.

The CDR3 sequence: CASSLLGTSGSHEQYF. Here the CDR3 DNA reads TGTGCCAGCAGCTTACTTGGGACTAGCGGGAGCCACGAGCAGTACTTC. The chain recombines TRBV5-6 with TRBJ2-7; 14 nucleotides align to TRBD2. Losses at the gene ends were 2 bases for V and 5 bases for J; bases not matched to a gene: 6. CDR3 length equals 16 residues. Germline V gene data show CDR1 as SGHDT and CDR2 as YYEEEE.

The CDR3 coding sequence is TGCGCCAGCAGCTTATTCGGACAGGGAAGAAATGGCTACACCTTC. Protein sequence: CASSLFGQGRNGYTF. The V call is TRBV5-1, the J call TRBJ1-2, with TRBD1 matching 8 bases. CDR1 and CDR2 from the germline V gene are SGHRS and YFSETQ. The CDR3 runs to 15 residues. V was clipped by 2 bases and J by 6 bases; unmatched bases: 9. Complete variable domain (other parts from reference TRBV5-1 and TRBJ1-2): KAGVTQTPRYLIKTRGQQVTLSCSPISGHRSVSWYQQTPGQGLQFLFEYFSETQRNKGNFPGRFSGRQFSNSRSEMNVSTLELGDSALYLCASSLFGQGRNGYTFGSGTRLTVV.

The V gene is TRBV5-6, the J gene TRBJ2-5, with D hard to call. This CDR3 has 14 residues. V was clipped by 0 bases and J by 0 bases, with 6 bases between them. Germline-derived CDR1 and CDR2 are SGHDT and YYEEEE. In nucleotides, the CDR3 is TGTGCCAGCAGCTTGGGCCGCTACCAAGAGACCCAGTACTTC. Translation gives CASSLGRYQETQYF.

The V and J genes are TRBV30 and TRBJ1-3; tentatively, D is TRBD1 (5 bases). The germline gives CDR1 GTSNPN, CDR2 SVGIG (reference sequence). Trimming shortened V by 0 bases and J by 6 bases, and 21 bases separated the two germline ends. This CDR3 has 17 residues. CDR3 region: CAWSVPYDRKKENTIYF. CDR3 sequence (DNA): TGTGCCTGGAGTGTACCCTATGACAGAAAAAAAGAAAACACCATATATTTT.

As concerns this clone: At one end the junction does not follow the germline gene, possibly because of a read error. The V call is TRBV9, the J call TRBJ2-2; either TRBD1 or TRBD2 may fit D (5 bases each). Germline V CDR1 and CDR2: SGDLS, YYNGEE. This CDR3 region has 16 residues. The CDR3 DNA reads TGTGCCAGCAACGTACACGGGACGGCGGACACCGGGGAGCTGTTTTTT. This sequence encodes CASNVHGTADTGELFF.

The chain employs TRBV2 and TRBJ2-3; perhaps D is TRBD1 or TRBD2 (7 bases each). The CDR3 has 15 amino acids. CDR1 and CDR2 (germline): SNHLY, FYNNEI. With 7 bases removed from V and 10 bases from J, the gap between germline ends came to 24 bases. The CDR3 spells CASIPRDSRSGAQYF. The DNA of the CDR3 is TGTGCCAGCATCCCCCGGGACAGCCGCAGCGGGGCGCAGTATTTT.

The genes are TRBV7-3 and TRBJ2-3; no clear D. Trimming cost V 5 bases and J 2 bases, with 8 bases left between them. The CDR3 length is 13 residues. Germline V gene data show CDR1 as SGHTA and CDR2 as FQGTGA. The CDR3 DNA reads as TGTGCCAGCAGCAACACGTACACAGATACGCAGTATTTT. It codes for CASSNTYTDTQYF.